These T cell receptor beta chains were read from a single sample in a study of PD-L1 blockade in urothelial cancer. Produced via immunoSEQ multiplex PCR; TCRdb's table is partial and in-frame only. Of some 67,000 clones in the sample, about 89% were seen once. Specimen: PBMCs, collected around atezolizumab (anti-PD-L1) treatment. Receptors were obtained from a man between 60 and 75 years old with urothelial cancer. CDR3s include the opening cysteine and the closing phenylalanine or tryptophan. The D gene is left open where the match is weak. Clone size is shown for a subset of rows, as once, few, many or a class of expanded clone.

d_call	clone_size	v_call	j_call	cdr3_nt	cdr3_aa
TRBD1	.	TRBV6-5	TRBJ2-1	TGTGCCAGCAGTTGGGCAGGGGGTCTGGTTTACAATGAGCAGTTCTTC	CASSWAGGLVYNEQFF
.	.	TRBV5-1	TRBJ2-3	TGCGCCAGCAGAGGCGAGGGTATCACAGATACGCAGTATTTT	CASRGEGITDTQYF
TRBD1	.	TRBV18	TRBJ1-3	TGTGCCAGCTCAGAGCAGGAGGGGGCGACTGGAAACACCATATATTTT	CASSEQEGATGNTIYF
.	.	TRBV6-5	TRBJ1-1	TGTGCCAGCAGTTCTAGGGGAGGAGGTACTGAAGCTTTCTTT	CASSSRGGGTEAFF
TRBD1	.	TRBV28	TRBJ1-2	TGTGCCAGCAGTTTTCCGGGACAGCCCTATGGCTACACCTTC	CASSFPGQPYGYTF
TRBD1	.	TRBV7-3	TRBJ1-6	TGTGCCAGCAGCTTGGGACAGATCAGTTCACCCCTCCACTTT	CASSLGQISSPLHF
.	.	TRBV6-5	TRBJ2-1	TGTGCCAGCAGTTACTCGAGGGCTAGCATCAACGAGCAGTTCTTC	CASSYSRASINEQFF
TRBD1	.	TRBV2	TRBJ2-2	TGTGCCAGCGATCTTTTGGGACAGGGTAGTGCCGGGGAGCTGTTTTTT	CASDLLGQGSAGELFF
TRBD1	.	TRBV19	TRBJ1-1	TGTGCCAGTAGTATACGGGGACAGGGCAGGAACACTGAAGCTTTCTTT	CASSIRGQGRNTEAFF
.	.	TRBV28	TRBJ1-2	TGTGCCAGCAGTTTAAGCCAACAGGGTGCTGGCTACACCTTC	CASSLSQQGAGYTF
.	.	TRBV7-2	TRBJ2-7	TGTGCCAGCAGCTTCGGACAGCTCCCCTACGAGCAGTACTTC	CASSFGQLPYEQYF
TRBD1	.	TRBV4-1	TRBJ2-2	TGCGCCAGCAGCCGGGGACAGGGGAGGGACACCGGGGAGCTGTTTTTT	CASSRGQGRDTGELFF
.	.	TRBV6-6	TRBJ1-3	TGTGCCAGCAGTTACTCCCAGGAAAGGCCTGGAAACACCATATATTTT	CASSYSQERPGNTIYF
.	.	TRBV19	TRBJ1-3	TGTGCCAGTTCCCCTCTTGACGGTCGGAGGAACACCATATATTTT	CASSPLDGRRNTIYF
.	.	TRBV2	TRBJ2-7	TGTGCCAGCAGTTCACAGGTGACAAAATACGAGCAGTACTTC	CASSSQVTKYEQYF
.	.	TRBV28	TRBJ1-2	TGTGCCAGCATGGGGGCCAGGGACCATGGCTACACCTTC	CASMGARDHGYTF
TRBD1	.	TRBV29-1	TRBJ1-1	TGCAGCGTTGAAAATACAGGGGGGCCAGCCACTGAAGCTTTCTTT	CSVENTGGPATEAFF
.	.	TRBV4-1	TRBJ1-6	TGCGCCAGCAGCCAAGGACAGGCGGATTCACCCCTCCACTTT	CASSQGQADSPLHF
.	.	TRBV2	TRBJ1-3	TGTGCCAGCTCCGGACAGTTCTCTGGAAACACCATATATTTT	CASSGQFSGNTIYF
.	.	TRBV7-9	TRBJ1-1	TGTGCCAGCGCCCACGGGGGACGGAACACTGAAGCTTTCTTT	CASAHGGRNTEAFF
TRBD1	.	TRBV13	TRBJ2-3	TGTGCCAGCAGCTTAGACAGGGGGCGTGGAGATACGCAGTATTTT	CASSLDRGRGDTQYF
TRBD1	.	TRBV6-6	TRBJ1-2	TGTGCCAGCAGTTACTCGGCGGGACAGGGGCTGTCCGGCTACACCTTC	CASSYSAGQGLSGYTF
TRBD2	.	TRBV11-2	TRBJ2-3	TGTGCCAGCAGCTTTAGCGGGAGCTTTTCAGATACGCAGTATTTT	CASSFSGSFSDTQYF
.	.	TRBV5-1	TRBJ2-7	TGCGCCAGCAGCTTGACAGGGGGGGAGTACGAGCAGTACTTC	CASSLTGGEYEQYF
.	.	TRBV7-9	TRBJ2-5	TGTGCCAGCAGCTTGGGGAGAGGCCAAGAGACCCAGTACTTC	CASSLGRGQETQYF
TRBD1	.	TRBV4-2	TRBJ1-2	TGTGCCAGCAGCCAAGAACAGGGGATTGACTATGGCTACACCTTC	CASSQEQGIDYGYTF
.	.	TRBV6-5	TRBJ1-2	TGTGCCAGCTTTCCGACTCCAGCTACCTATGGCTACACCTTC	CASFPTPATYGYTF
TRBD1	.	TRBV6-4	TRBJ1-5	TGTGCCAGCAGCCCGACAGGGGAGGACAATCAGCCCCAGCATTTT	CASSPTGEDNQPQHF
.	.	TRBV5-4	TRBJ2-6	TGTGCCAGCAGCTTGGGGCCACGCTCTGGGGCCAACGTCCTGACTTTC	CASSLGPRSGANVLTF
TRBD2	.	TRBV7-2	TRBJ2-3	TGTGCCAGCAGCACCCTTAGCGGGGGTAGCACAGATACGCAGTATTTT	CASSTLSGGSTDTQYF
.	.	TRBV30	TRBJ1-5	TGTGCCTGGAGTGTATTTCGGGGAACTAGCAATCAGCCCCAGCATTTT	CAWSVFRGTSNQPQHF
TRBD1	.	TRBV5-8	TRBJ1-4	TGTGCCAGCAGCTTGGGCACCGGGACAGGAGCTGAAAAACTGTTTTTT	CASSLGTGTGAEKLFF
.	.	TRBV27	TRBJ1-3	TGTGCCAGCAGTCCAAGACAGGTCCTCTCTGGAAACACCATATATTTT	CASSPRQVLSGNTIYF
TRBD1	few	TRBV18	TRBJ1-3	TGTGCCAGCTCACAAGAACCGGGACAGAGCTCTGGAAACACCATATATTTT	CASSQEPGQSSGNTIYF
TRBD2	.	TRBV6-1	TRBJ2-1	TGTGCCAGCAGGACGGAGCTAGCGGGGTACAATGAGCAGTTCTTC	CASRTELAGYNEQFF
.	.	TRBV28	TRBJ2-7	TGTGCCAGCAACATCTCTAGCAAGAAGGAGCAGTACTTC	CASNISSKKEQYF
.	.	TRBV7-6	TRBJ1-1	TGTGCCAGCAGCTGGGGGGGTGACACTGAAGCTTTCTTT	CASSWGGDTEAFF
TRBD2	.	TRBV6-6	TRBJ2-5	TGTGCCAGCAGTACGGCGGGAGGGGAGACCCAGTACTTC	CASSTAGGETQYF
.	.	TRBV19	TRBJ1-2	TGTGCCAGTAGTATAGGTCCAGGGAGGCGTGACTATGGCTACACCTTC	CASSIGPGRRDYGYTF
.	.	TRBV28	TRBJ1-3	TGTGCCAGCGACGGGAACCGAAACACCATATATTTT	CASDGNRNTIYF
.	once	TRBV20-1	TRBJ2-5	TGCAGTGCTGTCTTCCAAGAGACCCAGTACTTC	CSAVFQETQYF
.	.	TRBV5-6	TRBJ1-2	TGTGCCAGCAGCCCCGGGGGGGGATCAAGGGGCTACACCTTC	CASSPGGGSRGYTF
.	.	TRBV7-8	TRBJ1-1	TGTGCCAGCAGCAAACTGTGGACTGCCGTAGCTTTCTTT	CASSKLWTAVAFF
.	.	TRBV18	TRBJ2-1	TGTGCCAGCTCACCAAGGGGACAACACAATGAGCAGTTCTTC	CASSPRGQHNEQFF
.	.	TRBV4-3	TRBJ1-3	TGCGCCAGCAGCCAACAGGGGTCTGGAAACACCATATATTTT	CASSQQGSGNTIYF
TRBD1	.	TRBV6-5	TRBJ2-7	TGTGCCAGCAGTTACTCGGGGACAGGGGGCTACGAGCAGTACTTC	CASSYSGTGGYEQYF
.	.	TRBV19	TRBJ2-7	TGTGCCAGTAGTATAGATCTACCCTACGAGCAGTACTTC	CASSIDLPYEQYF
TRBD2	.	TRBV11-3	TRBJ2-3	TGTGCCAGCAGCTTAGGGATGGGACTAGCGGGAGACACAGATACGCAGTATTTT	CASSLGMGLAGDTDTQYF
.	.	TRBV7-9	TRBJ2-7	TGTGCCAGCAGCTACCCCGGCGGCTACGAGCAGTACTTC	CASSYPGGYEQYF
TRBD1	.	TRBV7-9	TRBJ1-2	TGTGCCAGCAGCTCTACTTTTTGGGCAGGGGGATCCTATGGCTACACCTTC	CASSSTFWAGGSYGYTF